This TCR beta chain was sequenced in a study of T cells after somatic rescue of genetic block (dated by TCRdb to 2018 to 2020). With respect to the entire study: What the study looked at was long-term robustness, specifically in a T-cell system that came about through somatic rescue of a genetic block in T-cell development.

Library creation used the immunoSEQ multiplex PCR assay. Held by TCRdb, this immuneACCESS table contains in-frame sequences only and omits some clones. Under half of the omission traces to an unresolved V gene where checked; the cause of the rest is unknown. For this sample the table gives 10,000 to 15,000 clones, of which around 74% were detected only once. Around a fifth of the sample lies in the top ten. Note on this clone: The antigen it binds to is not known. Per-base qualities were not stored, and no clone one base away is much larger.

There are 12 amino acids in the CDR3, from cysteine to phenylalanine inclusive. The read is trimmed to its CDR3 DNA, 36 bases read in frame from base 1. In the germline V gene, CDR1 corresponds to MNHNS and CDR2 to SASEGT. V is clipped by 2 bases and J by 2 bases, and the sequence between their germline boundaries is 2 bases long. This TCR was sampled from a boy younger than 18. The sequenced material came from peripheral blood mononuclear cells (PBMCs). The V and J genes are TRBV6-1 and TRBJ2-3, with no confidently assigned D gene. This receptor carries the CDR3 CASSELTDTQYF. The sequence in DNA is TGTGCCAGCAGTGAACTCACAGATACGCAGTATTTT.